This T cell receptor (beta chain) was recovered during a study of blood T cells in healthy people across ages. Study-level findings and limits: In long-lived donors, naive CD4+ cell counts and diversity exceeded those of aged donors. Naive T cell percentage strongly correlated with TCR beta diversity. Estimated diversity that came from one million T cells was considered an underestimate.

Aged about 6 to 95, donors were systemically healthy Caucasians from Russia. On this clonotype itself: Its antigen remains unknown.

CDR3 length equals 16 residues. Per germline, CDR1 LGHNT and CDR2 FRNRAP. J lost 4 bases, V lost 7 bases, and 11 bases had no gene match. Combining a sample-barcoded 5' primer with a J-beta primer mix, a second PCR ran for 7 to 11 cycles. MiXCR was run by TCRdb on the 5' RACE reads, yielding one entry per CDR3 protein. The sample carries approximately 900,000 distinct CDR3 sequences, around 48% recorded once. The sequence was collected from a man aged 25 to 40 in good health. This chain connects TRBV12-5 to TRBJ2-3, with 10 bases that match TRBD2. The source material was blood. In DNA form, the CDR3 reads TGTGCTAGTGCGCCGGGACTAGCGAACCTGGCAGATACGCAGTATTTT. The encoded protein is CASAPGLANLADTQYF.